The present T cell receptor (beta chain) was sequenced within a study of T cells in Graves' hyperthyroidism and ophthalmopathy. Looking at the study overall: Peripheral blood collection took place at initial diagnosis, before any treatment.

This clonotype was found a few times. Authors of the study amplified TCR beta CDR3 regions from RNA transcripts. The HTBI primer set was used in a first-round RT-PCR of the TCR CDR3. Each CDR3 protein gets one entry after TCRdb re-called the multiplex PCR reads with MiXCR. The sample lists about 700,000 distinct CDR3 sequences, 13% to 15% occurring once. Germline V gives CDR1 SQVTM, CDR2 ANQGSEA. The ends were cut back, 4 bases at V and 0 bases at J, with 11 bases in the middle. The CDR3 is 14 residues long. Hyperthyroidism had been newly diagnosed in patients aged 18 to 65, and its duration was under 2 months.

Material for sequencing was blood. The rearrangement uses TRBV29-1 and TRBJ2-3, with D hard to call. The receptor comes from a woman between 18 and 29 years old with Graves' hyperthyroidism. CDR3 region: CSVVFYFSTDTQYF. The CDR3 nucleotides read TGCAGCGTTGTTTTTTACTTTAGCACAGATACGCAGTATTTT.